This TCR beta chain comes out of a study of regulatory T cells in long-lasting Graves disease. General study results and limits: With under 3,500 shared public clonotypes, persistent patients exceeded new patients, who shared around 970. Persistent disease showed a preference for TRBV28, TRBJ1-2 and TRBJ2-5.

The length of the CDR3 is 14 residues. V shed 3 bases and J shed 1 base, with 10 bases lying between them. From germline, CDR1 is SGDLS and CDR2 YYNGEE. According to the study, TCR beta libraries were built with iRepertoire HTBI primers and CDR3-region Arm-PCR. Using its own MiXCR run on the multiplex PCR reads, TCRdb lists one record per CDR3 protein. Of about 470,000 distinct CDR3 sequences listed, less than 25% are singletons. To note about this clonotype: Its matching antigen is unknown.

Time point of the sample: persistent/refractory GD, antithyroid drugs over 5 years with positive TRAb. The TCR library was made from RNA that had been extracted from PBMCs in TRIzol. This chain connects TRBV9 to TRBJ2-5; D possibly uses TRBD1 or TRBD2 (5 bases each). This sequence originates from a female donor with Graves disease. The starting material was peripheral blood mononuclear cells (PBMCs), obtained when the disease was refractory, from a patient treated with antithyroid drugs. The chain's CDR3 is CASSGWGPQETQYF. Written as DNA, the CDR3 is TGTGCCAGCAGCGGGTGGGGACCCCAAGAGACCCAGTACTTC.